One sample yielded the 25 T cell receptor beta chains listed below, sequenced in a study of blood T cell repertoires in COVID-19. Using immunoSEQ multiplex PCR, the repertoire was profiled, and TCRdb retains in-frame clones only, with some absent. The sample includes approximately 180,000 clones, over 75% seen only once; the top ten take 1% to 1.5%. The sequenced sample was PBMCs or T cells enriched from blood (not recorded which). The source is a human donor with acute COVID-19. The donor label of this sample is uncertain.

This chain connects TRBV9 to TRBJ2-1; 12 nucleotides line up with TRBD2. The V and J ends lost 3 bases and 0 bases, in that order; junction bases with no gene match: 7. Germline CDR1 and CDR2: SGDLS and YYNGEE. CDR3 length equals 18 residues. The CDR3 loop is CASSATLAGGISYNEQFF. CDR3 bases: TGTGCCAGCAGCGCCACTCTAGCGGGGGGGATCTCCTACAATGAGCAGTTCTTC.

The gene calls are TRBV6-1 and TRBJ1-5; D gene ambiguous. The CDR3 length is 16 residues. Germline V gene data show CDR1 as MNHNS and CDR2 as SASEGT. Trimming cost V 4 bases and J 1 base, with 14 bases left between them. The CDR3 sequence is CASSGGAYYSNQPQHF. The CDR3 DNA is TGTGCCAGCAGTGGGGGAGCTTATTACAGCAATCAGCCCCAGCATTTT.

The chain combines TRBV7-9 with TRBJ2-5; D may be TRBD1 (6 bases). The germline CDR1 and CDR2 sequences are SEHNR and FQNEAQ (reference sequence). The V and J ends lost 4 bases and 3 bases respectively, with 12 bases between them. The CDR3 is 14 amino acids. CDR3 in DNA: TGTGCCAGCAGCTCGAACAGACAGGAAGAGACCCAGTACTTC. It yields the protein CASSSNRQEETQYF.

The rearrangement links TRBV12-3 or TRBV12-4 to TRBJ2-7, with a weak D call TRBD2 (6 bases). The CDR3 sequence is 13 residues long. V was shortened by 8 bases and J by 2 bases, with 13 bases between the two germline ends. CDR3 residues: CASCGGRTYEQYF. The CDR3 DNA reads as TGTGCCAGCTGTGGGGGGAGGACCTACGAGCAGTACTTC.

This clone was found once. The rearrangement uses TRBV6-1 and TRBJ2-7; D is possibly TRBD1 (6 bases). From germline, CDR1 is MNHNS and CDR2 SASEGT. The CDR3 has 14 residues. The ends were cut back, 1 base at V and 0 bases at J, with 7 bases in the middle. The CDR3 loop reads CASSEGTASYEQYF. CDR3 DNA sequence: TGTGCCAGCAGTGAAGGGACAGCCTCCTACGAGCAGTACTTC.

Comment on this clone: At the DNA level, this CDR3 is encoded by other sequences in the same sample as well. This chain joins TRBV18 and TRBJ2-7, with D perhaps matching TRBD1 (6 bases). The CDR3 runs to 15 residues. Germline values: CDR1 KGHSH, CDR2 LQKENI. V was trimmed by 6 bases and J by 4 bases, leaving 19 bases between them. CDR3 region: CASSPPRGQGYEQYF. CDR3 coding DNA: TGTGCCAGCTCCCCCCCCCGGGGACAAGGATACGAGCAGTACTTC.

A word on this clone: The same CDR3 is also encoded by other DNA sequences in this sample. The chain joins TRBV13 to TRBJ2-3, with D perhaps matching TRBD2 (6 bases). CDR1 is PRHDT, CDR2 FYEKMQ, per germline (reference sequence). CDR3 size: 14 residues. With 0 bases removed from V and 5 bases from J, the gap between germline ends came to 9 bases. The CDR3 is CASSLGLARDTQYF. The CDR3 DNA reads TGTGCCAGCAGCTTAGGCCTAGCGAGAGATACGCAGTATTTT. Combining the CDR3 with reference TRBV13 and TRBJ2-3 gives the whole variable domain AAGVIQSPRHLIKEKRETATLKCYPIPRHDTVYWYQQGPGQDPQFLISFYEKMQSDKGSIPDRFSAQQFSDYHSELNMSSLELGDSALYFCASSLGLARDTQYFGPGTRLTVL.

The chain is built from TRBV9 and TRBJ2-3, with TRBD2 matching over 11 bases. CDR1 and CDR2 from the germline V gene are SGDLS and YYNGEE. The CDR3 has 17 residues. Trimming cost V 4 bases and J 3 bases; bases outside gene matches: 10. CDR3 sequence reads: CASSPRTSGRITDTQYF. DNA of the CDR3: TGTGCCAGCAGCCCTAGGACTAGCGGGCGCATAACAGATACGCAGTATTTT. Full variable domain (remainder filled in from reference TRBV9 and TRBJ2-3): DSGVTQTPKHLITATGQRVTLRCSPRSGDLSVYWYQQSLDQGLQFLIQYYNGEERAKGNILERFSAQQFPDLHSELNLSSLELGDSALYFCASSPRTSGRITDTQYFGPGTRLTVL.

This clone was seen only a few times. The V call is TRBV9, the J call TRBJ1-2, with 9 bases lining up with TRBD1. CDR3 length equals 17 residues. Germline V gene sequence: CDR1 SGDLS, CDR2 YYNGEE. V shed 0 bases and J 4 bases; nucleotides not matched to a gene: 10. The CDR3 here is CASSVALQGASSYGYTF. The CDR3 DNA reads as TGTGCCAGCAGCGTAGCTTTACAGGGGGCTTCAAGCTATGGCTACACCTTC.

This chain connects TRBV30 to TRBJ2-7; D not resolved. CDR3 size: 13 residues. V was clipped by 5 bases and J by 2 bases, with 13 bases between them. Germline V gives CDR1 GTSNPN, CDR2 SVGIG (reference sequence). The CDR3 protein is CAWDTGPPYEQYF. CDR3 DNA sequence: TGTGCCTGGGATACTGGGCCCCCCTACGAGCAGTACTTC.

The V call is TRBV3-1 (or the pseudogene TRBV3-2), the J call TRBJ1-3; 7 positions agree with TRBD1. The ends lost 4 bases at V and 0 bases at J; junction bases unmatched: 9. This CDR3 has 17 amino acids. Per germline, CDR1 LGHDT and CDR2 YNNKEL (reference sequence). The CDR3 nucleotides read TGTGCCAGCAGCCTAGCCCCGGGACAGAGCTCTGGAAACACCATATATTTT. Translation gives CASSLAPGQSSGNTIYF.

The J gene is TRBJ1-3, the V gene TRBV5-1; TRBD1 might be the D (5 bases). Germline V gene lookup returns CDR1 SGHRS and CDR2 YFSETQ. This CDR3 has 16 amino acids. V was trimmed by 0 bases and J by 0 bases, leaving 10 bases between them. CDR3 sequence reads: CASSLVGAPSGNTIYF. The CDR3 DNA is TGCGCCAGCAGCTTGGTTGGGGCGCCCTCTGGAAACACCATATATTTT.

The chain is built from TRBV7-9 and TRBJ1-1, with D possibly TRBD1 on 6 matching bases. The CDR3 is made up of 18 amino acids. The V and J ends lost 0 bases and 2 bases respectively, with 19 bases between them. CDR1 and CDR2 (germline): SEHNR, FQNEAQ (reference sequence). The CDR3, as DNA: TGTGCCAGCAGCTTAGCGGGTCAAACGAGGGACACCAACACTGAAGCTTTCTTT. The encoded protein is CASSLAGQTRDTNTEAFF.

The J gene is TRBJ2-1, the V gene TRBV11-2; a possible D gene is TRBD2 (5 bases). Per the germline V gene, CDR1 is SGHAT and CDR2 is FQNNGV. Trimming shortened V by 3 bases and J by 8 bases, and 8 bases separated the two germline ends. This CDR3 region has 12 residues. This CDR3 is CASSFSRDEQFF. The CDR3 DNA follows: TGTGCCAGCAGCTTTTCGCGGGATGAGCAGTTCTTC. Full variable domain (outside the CDR3, taken from reference TRBV11-2 and TRBJ2-1): EAGVAQSPRYKIIEKRQSVAFWCNPISGHATLYWYQQILGQGPKLLIQFQNNGVVDDSQLPKDRFSAERLKGVDSTLKIQPAKLEDSAVYLCASSFSRDEQFFGPGTRLTVL.

CDR3 sequence: CASSTRQGSANTEAFF. The CDR3 DNA is TGTGCCAGCAGCACCCGACAGGGTTCGGCGAACACTGAAGCTTTCTTT. This rearrangement joins TRBV7-9 to TRBJ1-1; 7 bases map to TRBD1. Looked up from germline, CDR1 is SEHNR and CDR2 is FQNEAQ (reference sequence). The length of the CDR3 is 16 residues. V lost 5 bases and J lost 1; bases outside the gene matches: 10.

V usage is TRBV3-1 (or the pseudogene TRBV3-2) and J usage is TRBJ2-7; 10 bases are shared with TRBD2. After removal of 1 base from V and 4 bases from J, the junction contained 4 bases not matched to a gene. The germline CDR1 and CDR2 sequences are LGHDT and YNNKEL (reference sequence). The CDR3 length is 15 residues. CDR3 nucleotide sequence: TGTGCCAGCAGCCAAGGAGCGGGGGGGCCTTACGAGCAGTACTTC. This encodes CASSQGAGGPYEQYF.

In this sample, this clone turned up a few times. The CDR3 here is CASTRGNRDSHEQYF. The CDR3 bases are TGTGCCAGCACCCGAGGGAACCGGGACAGCCACGAGCAGTACTTC. This chain links TRBV7-9 with TRBJ2-7; 7 bases are a match to TRBD1. V was clipped by 7 bases and J by 5 bases; unmatched bases: 14. Germline V CDR1 and CDR2: SEHNR, FQNEAQ (reference sequence). The CDR3 totals 15 residues.

V usage is TRBV27 and J usage is TRBJ2-3; TRBD2 matches at 11 bases. J was trimmed by 2 bases and V by 4 bases; bases with no gene match: 5. Germline V gene data show CDR1 as MNHEY and CDR2 as SMNVEV (reference sequence). The CDR3 loop spans 16 amino acids. The CDR3 DNA is TGTGCCAGCAGTTCAGCTAGCGGGGGGCTCACAGATACGCAGTATTTT. It specifies CASSSASGGLTDTQYF.

The rearrangement joins TRBV4-1 to TRBJ2-6, with D perhaps matching TRBD1 (5 bases). Trimming stripped 0 bases from V and 4 bases from J, with 7 bases between. The germline V gene has CDR1 MGHRA and CDR2 YSYEKL. This CDR3 comprises 15 residues. CDR3 in amino acids: CASSQDQGGANVLTF. CDR3 DNA sequence: TGCGCCAGCAGCCAAGATCAGGGAGGGGCCAACGTCCTGACTTTC.

The V and J genes are TRBV29-1 and TRBJ1-1; tentatively, D is TRBD1 (6 bases). Between the trimmed V and J ends, which lost 4 bases and 6 bases, there was a span of 12 bases. The CDR3 loop spans 12 amino acids. Germline loops: CDR1 SQVTM, CDR2 ANQGSEA. CDR3 DNA: TGCAGCGTTGTTGGACAGAGCCCTGAAGCTTTCTTT. Encoded protein: CSVVGQSPEAFF.

A single count supports this clone. The rearrangement joins TRBV10-3 to TRBJ2-7; maybe TRBD2 (6 bases). Germline lookup yields CDR1 ENHRY and CDR2 SYGVKD. Trimming shortened V by 4 bases and J by 6 bases, and 10 bases separated the two germline ends. This CDR3 is 12 amino acids long. CDR3 DNA sequence: TGTGCCATCAGTGGCGGGGAGAGCGAGCAGTACTTC. Translation: CAISGGESEQYF.

This clone has a single count. Other nucleotide sequences from this sample produce the same CDR3. The chain has TRBV3-1 (or the pseudogene TRBV3-2) and TRBJ2-7, with D possibly matching TRBD1 (5 bases). V lost 0 bases and J 6 bases, leaving 9 bases between the germline ends. Germline V gene sequence: CDR1 LGHDT, CDR2 YNNKEL (reference sequence). The CDR3 is 13 residues long. CDR3 region: CASSQDRVGEQYF. CDR3 bases: TGTGCCAGCAGCCAAGACAGGGTTGGCGAGCAGTACTTC.

The V and J genes are TRBV10-2 and TRBJ1-2; the match to TRBD1 covers 7 bases. Germline V CDR1 and CDR2: WSHSY, SAAADI. J was trimmed by 3 bases and V by 9 bases; bases with no gene match: 1. The CDR3 sequence is 11 residues long. In DNA form, the CDR3 reads TGCGCCAGTGGGACAGACTATGGCTACACCTTC. Translation gives CASGTDYGYTF.

The CDR3 loop reads CASSGGTEETQYF. For the CDR3, the DNA is TGTGCCAGCAGTGGTGGGACAGAAGAGACCCAGTACTTC. This chain links TRBV12-3 or TRBV12-4 with TRBJ2-5; 7 bases map to TRBD1. With V trimmed by 5 bases and J by 3 bases, 3 bases remained unmatched. This CDR3 region has 13 residues.

The chain employs TRBV19 and TRBJ2-5; TRBD1 agrees at 11 bases. Germline lookup yields CDR1 LNHDA and CDR2 SQIVND (reference sequence). This CDR3 spans 15 amino acids. V lost 5 bases and J lost 4; bases outside the gene matches: 6. The CDR3 sequence: CASSQDRGRGETQYF. The CDR3 region has the DNA TGTGCCAGTAGTCAGGACAGGGGGCGAGGAGAGACCCAGTACTTC.